The entry below gives a single TCR beta chain sequence along with its context. No antigen is known for it. CDR1 and CDR2 (germline): SGHNT, YYREEE (reference sequence). Trimming took 0 bases from V and 8 from J, leaving 18 bases between them. This CDR3 spans 16 amino acids. This entry belongs to a study of human T cells and chemical hapten exposure. Study summary: Small pooled library volume differences mainly caused per-sample TCR yield variation. Points from the study as a whole: Unchanged with DPC sensitization were TCRs above 1 in 1000 frequency.

Unique molecular identifiers were attached to individual cDNA molecules within the library. Per the original methods: Samples held a median of roughly 100,000 TCRs, range about 23,224–700,000. TCRdb passed the reads through MiXCR, listing each CDR3 protein once. The V and J calls come from TCRdb's annotation, not from the publication. This sample has about 120,000 distinct CDR3 sequences, with over 7% found just once. Blood, whole and unfractionated, served as the source for total RNA extraction. Sequenced material: whole blood. This rearrangement joins TRBV5-4 to TRBJ2-1; D perhaps matches TRBD2 (6 bases). This receptor was identified in a human donor in good health. Some clones in this sample may be carry-over from other donors' samples. The CDR3 DNA is TGTGCCAGCAGCTTGGGGGAAGCGGGCGCCGGGTATGAGCAGTTCTTC. Amino acid sequence: CASSLGEAGAGYEQFF.